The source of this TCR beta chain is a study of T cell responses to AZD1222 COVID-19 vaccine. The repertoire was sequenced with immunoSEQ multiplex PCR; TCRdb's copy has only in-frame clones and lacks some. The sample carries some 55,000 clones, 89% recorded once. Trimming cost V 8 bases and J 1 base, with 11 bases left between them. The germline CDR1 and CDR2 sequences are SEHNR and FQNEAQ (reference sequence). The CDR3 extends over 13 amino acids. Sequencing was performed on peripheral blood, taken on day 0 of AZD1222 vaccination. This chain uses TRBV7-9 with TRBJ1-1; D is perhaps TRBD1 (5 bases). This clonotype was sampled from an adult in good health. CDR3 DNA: TGTGCCAGCTTTTTTCAGGGGAACACTGAAGCTTTCTTT. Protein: CASFFQGNTEAFF.